This T cell receptor beta chain derives from a study of T-cell memory formation after mild COVID-19. Study observations and caveats: Later expanders leaned CD4+, whereas day 15 to 85 contracting clones were balanced CD4/CD8.

CDR3 length: 15 amino acids. Germline V gives CDR1 SGHAT, CDR2 FQNNGV. V was clipped by 5 bases and J by 1 base; unmatched bases: 6. A single record per CDR3 protein comes from TCRdb applying MiXCR to the 5' RACE reads. In the table there are fewer than 250,000 distinct CDR3 sequences, approximately 30% of which are singletons. This clonotype occurred a few times. Its specificity is unknown. Sequencing used PBMCs or a T cell subset sorted from them (not recorded which). The chain couples TRBV11-2 to TRBJ2-3; 7 bases map to TRBD2. The TCR sequence derives from an adult woman who had mild COVID-19 (a few samples of this study predate the infection). Cell type and time point are not known. For the CDR3, the DNA is TGTGCCAGCAGCCCAGAGGGACTACGCACAGATACGCAGTATTTT. It specifies CASSPEGLRTDTQYF.